This TCR beta chain was sequenced in a study of CD8+CD57+ T cells in acquired aplastic anemia. Across the study: DNA from sorted CD4+ and CD8+ cells averaged about 3.2 ug.

Germline CDR1 is LNHNV and CDR2 is YYDKDF (reference sequence). This CDR3 is 15 amino acids long. With V trimmed by 1 base and J by 3 bases, 3 bases remained unmatched. Study-level results: Patients and controls were found to share 25 to 35 CD8+ CDR3 sequences. Any difference that existed in CD8+ Simpson's diversity between patients and controls was not significant.

This clonotype showed up just a few times. As yet, its antigen is unknown. Template material for TCR beta VDJ and CDR3 profiling consisted of genomic DNA. One entry per CDR3 protein results from TCRdb running MiXCR on the reads. The sample gives approximately 190,000 distinct CDR3 sequences, just under 50% of which show up once; approximately 9.4% is in the top ten. Patients who underwent sequencing had shown CD8+CD57+ cell expansion by flow cytometry. Severe acquired aplastic anemia was diagnosed in all patients. Sequencing was performed on sorted CD4+, CD8+, or CD8+CD57+ T cells (not recorded which) from PBMCs. This chain connects TRBV15 to TRBJ2-7; 10 nucleotides agree with TRBD1. The clonotype comes from a human donor with aplastic anemia. In DNA, the CDR3 is TGTGCCACCAGCAGAGGCCGGACAGGGGGCTACGAGCAGTACTTC. Its translation is CATSRGRTGGYEQYF. The full variable domain, rest sourced from reference TRBV15 and TRBJ2-7, is DAMVIQNPRYQVTQFGKPVTLSCSQTLNHNVMYWYQQKSSQAPKLLFHYYDKDFNNEADTPDNFQSRRPNTSFCFLDIRSPGLGDTAMYLCATSRGRTGGYEQYFGPGTRLTVT.